The sequence of this T cell receptor beta chain was determined in a study of graft-versus-host responses after intestinal transplantation. Study-level background: All recipients were given anti-thymocyte globulin induction, and tacrolimus and steroids were then administered for about three years.

As for this clone: The target antigen is unknown.

Germline values: CDR1 MDHEN, CDR2 SYDVKM. V lost 3 bases and J 7 bases, leaving 13 bases between the germline ends. This CDR3 contains 13 residues. Findings of the study overall: Researchers found peak circulating GvH clone levels linked to early post-transplant HvG declines. GvH clones surfaced in recipient marrow, some emerging earlier in ileum or blood. Graft-donor T cell macrochimerism in patients accompanied high graft-versus-host to host-versus-graft clonal ratios in allografts.

Profiled with immunoSEQ multiplex PCR; TCRdb holds only in-frame clones, not every one. The sample holds approximately 82,000 clones, approximately 92% seen once. The input for sequencing was unstimulated CD8+ T cells sorted from spleen or lymph node cells, taken before transplant. The TCR sequence derives from a human donor who was the organ donor for an intestinal transplant. V usage is TRBV28 and J usage is TRBJ2-7; maybe TRBD1 (6 bases). The CDR3 reads CASSLGDTGEQYF. The CDR3 DNA is TGTGCCAGCAGTTTGGGGGACACCGGAGAGCAGTACTTC.